Following are 5 T cell receptor beta chains from one sample sequenced in a study of molecular identifiers for immune sequencing clone quantification. TCRdb used MiXCR to reprocess the PCR reads, holding one entry per CDR3 protein. The table has some 680,000 distinct CDR3 sequences, over 25% seen once; the top ten hold about 0.8%. Sequencing was performed on naive CD8+ T cells from blood, with Jurkat cell RNA spiked in. Subset: FACS-sorted CD8+CD4-CCR7+CD45RA+ naive T cells. All receptors come from a human donor in good health. Some libraries in this study had Jurkat cell RNA spiked in.

Turning to this clonotype: One end of the junction fails to match germline, which may point to a read error. This chain connects TRBV5-1 to TRBJ1-1, with TRBD1 as a possible D gene (5 bases). Germline V gene data show CDR1 as SGHRS and CDR2 as YFSETQ. The CDR3 is 13 residues long. CDR3 coding DNA: TGCGTCAGCAGCTTTGGAACAGGCACTGAAGCTTTCTTT. Translating gives CVSSFGTGTEAFF.

The chain uses TRBV27 and TRBJ2-7; D possibly corresponds to TRBD2 (5 bases). The CDR3 has 13 residues. V was pared by 6 bases and J by 7 bases, with 16 bases between. Germline V lookup: CDR1 MNHEY, CDR2 SMNVEV (reference sequence). As DNA, the CDR3 is TGTGCCAGCAGCCCACCGGGATCCGGGGAGCAGTACTTC. Translated, it gives CASSPPGSGEQYF.

This clonotype was counted at least ten times. The genes are TRBV12-5 and TRBJ2-3; D not certain. The CDR3 is 14 amino acids. Germline-derived CDR1 and CDR2 are LGHNT and FRNRAP. V was pared by 1 base and J by 1 base, with 6 bases between. The CDR3 nucleotides read TGTGCTAGTGGTTTGGACACCCGCACAGATACGCAGTATTTT. Its protein product is CASGLDTRTDTQYF.

This clonotype has only a few counts. The chain uses TRBV20-1 and TRBJ2-1; 8 bases match TRBD2. This CDR3 region has 14 residues. V dropped 5 bases and J dropped 8; count of bases not matched to a gene: 11. CDR1 is DFQATT and CDR2 is SNEGSKA in the germline V gene (reference sequence). The CDR3 DNA reads as TGCAGTGCTCGCCCCGGGACTAGTGTCTATGAGCAGTTCTTC. Protein product: CSARPGTSVYEQFF.

To note about this clonotype: A read error may be the cause here, since a much bigger clone is one base away. The V gene is TRBV27, the J gene TRBJ2-3, with TRBD2 matching over 9 bases. Germline-derived CDR1 and CDR2 are MNHEY and SMNVEV (reference sequence). This CDR3 is 14 amino acids long. The CDR3: CASTHGSGGDAQYF. The DNA of the CDR3 is TGTGCCAGCACCCATGGTAGCGGGGGAGATGCGCAGTATTTT.